These T cell receptor beta chains were read from a single sample in a study of Tregs in tolerant kidney transplant recipients. The assay was immunoSEQ multiplex PCR, and TCRdb's table has in-frame clones only and misses some. The sample contains fewer than 80,000 clones, 70% to 90% of which appear only once. Sequences were derived from CD4+ T cells from blood, sampled before the transplant. The receptors here all came from a human donor who received a combined kidney and bone marrow transplant. Both conserved end residues are part of each CDR3. A D gene is named only where the DNA matches it firmly. Some rows have no size entry. The others give once, few or many, or a class for an expanded clone.

J,D,V,size,CDR3,DNA
TRBJ2-7,TRBD1,TRBV7-6,.,CASSLWDRDPLSYEQYF,TGTGCCAGCAGCTTATGGGACAGGGACCCCCTTTCCTACGAGCAGTACTTC
TRBJ1-2,.,TRBV5-6,.,CASSFLRVLGYTF,TGTGCCAGCAGCTTTCTCAGGGTTCTTGGCTACACCTTC
TRBJ2-7,.,TRBV19,.,CASSIAQQGIPTRQYF,TGTGCCAGTAGTATAGCTCAACAGGGAATACCTACGAGGCAGTACTTC
TRBJ2-7,TRBD1,TRBV19,.,CASSRDRGFYEQYF,TGTGCCAGTAGCCGGGACAGGGGGTTTTACGAGCAGTACTTC
TRBJ1-1,TRBD1,TRBV30,once,CAWTLQDMTGRNEAFF,TGTGCCTGGACCCTTCAGGATATGACAGGGCGCAATGAAGCTTTCTTT
TRBJ1-2,.,TRBV5-1,.,CASSFKGDLGGYTF,TGCGCCAGCAGCTTCAAGGGGGACCTGGGTGGCTACACCTTC
TRBJ1-5,.,TRBV18,.,CASSPPSLGGNQPQHF,TGTGCCAGCTCACCTCCGTCTTTAGGGGGCAATCAGCCCCAGCATTTT
TRBJ2-7,TRBD1,TRBV27,.,CASSFRAGGHEQYF,TGTGCCAGCAGTTTCAGGGCAGGGGGCCACGAGCAGTACTTC
TRBJ2-2,TRBD1,TRBV27,.,CASKPGQGRAGELFF,TGTGCCAGCAAGCCGGGACAGGGGAGGGCCGGGGAGCTGTTTTTT
TRBJ1-1,TRBD1,TRBV2,.,CASYRGSVNTEAFF,TGTGCCAGCTACAGGGGGTCGGTGAACACTGAAGCTTTCTTT
TRBJ2-1,TRBD1,TRBV29-1,.,CSVRDRGSYNEQFF,TGCAGCGTTAGAGACAGGGGCTCCTACAATGAGCAGTTCTTC
TRBJ2-3,.,TRBV9,.,CASSAHSSAATDTQYF,TGTGCCAGCAGCGCCCACTCTAGCGCAGCCACAGATACGCAGTATTTT
TRBJ2-1,.,TRBV14,.,CASSQDTAGSYNEQFF,TGTGCCAGCAGCCAAGACACGGCGGGATCCTACAATGAGCAGTTCTTC
TRBJ1-5,TRBD1,TRBV6-1,.,CASSETGVRSNQPQHF,TGTGCCAGCAGTGAGACAGGGGTTCGTAGCAATCAGCCCCAGCATTTT
TRBJ2-5,TRBD1,TRBV19,.,CASRRGQGALLETQYF,TGTGCCAGTAGAAGAGGACAGGGGGCGCTTTTGGAGACCCAGTACTTC
TRBJ1-2,.,TRBV7-8,.,CASSLESRGNRYGYTF,TGTGCCAGCAGCTTAGAATCCCGGGGGAACCGCTATGGCTACACCTTC
TRBJ1-1,.,TRBV5-1,.,CASSDRTDSPEAFF,TGCGCCAGCAGCGACCGGACAGACTCGCCTGAAGCTTTCTTT
TRBJ2-3,.,TRBV6-5,.,CASSYSFYSSTDTQYF,TGTGCCAGCAGTTACTCGTTCTATTCTAGCACAGATACGCAGTATTTT
TRBJ1-1,TRBD1,TRBV6-5,.,CASSYRQGVSITEAFF,TGTGCCAGCAGTTACCGCCAGGGGGTTAGTATCACTGAAGCTTTCTTT
TRBJ1-1,.,TRBV27,.,CASSVTGYATEAFF,TGTGCCAGCAGTGTGACAGGCTATGCCACTGAAGCTTTCTTT
TRBJ1-2,TRBD1,TRBV9,.,CASSVGDSFYGYTF,TGTGCCAGCAGCGTAGGGGACAGTTTCTATGGCTACACCTTC
TRBJ2-7,TRBD1,TRBV6-5,.,CASRGVGQGTYEQYF,TGTGCCAGCAGGGGGGTCGGACAGGGGACCTACGAGCAGTACTTC
TRBJ2-5,TRBD1,TRBV5-1,.,CASSLGQGGETQYF,TGCGCCAGCAGCTTAGGACAGGGGGGCGAGACCCAGTACTTC
TRBJ2-7,TRBD1,TRBV4-1,.,CASSQVPGQGIYEQYF,TGCGCCAGCAGCCAAGTCCCGGGACAGGGGATCTACGAGCAGTACTTC
TRBJ1-2,.,TRBV28,.,CASSLRTDYGYTF,TGTGCCAGCAGTTTAAGGACAGATTATGGCTACACCTTC
TRBJ1-1,.,TRBV10-3,.,CAISVTGSETEAFF,TGTGCCATCAGTGTCACAGGGTCGGAAACTGAAGCTTTCTTT
TRBJ2-3,.,TRBV5-1,.,CASSKTVSGLTDTQYF,TGCGCCAGCAGCAAAACAGTTAGCGGACTCACAGATACGCAGTATTTT
TRBJ2-7,.,TRBV28,once,CASSFPDSYEQYF,TGTGCCAGCAGTTTCCCGGACAGTTACGAGCAGTACTTC
TRBJ1-5,TRBD1,TRBV19,.,CASTTGGAQHF,TGTGCCAGTACAACAGGGGGAGCCCAGCATTTT
TRBJ1-5,TRBD1,TRBV4-2,.,CASSHDRGQFQPQHF,TGTGCCAGCAGCCATGACAGGGGGCAGTTTCAGCCCCAGCATTTT
TRBJ2-1,TRBD1,TRBV5-4,.,CASSRLRDRGNEQFF,TGTGCCAGCAGCCGACTCCGGGACAGGGGTAATGAGCAGTTCTTC
TRBJ2-7,TRBD2,TRBV28,.,CASSQERTSARYEQYF,TGTGCCAGCAGCCAAGAGAGGACTAGCGCCCGCTACGAGCAGTACTTC
TRBJ1-3,.,TRBV4-3,.,CASSQDILGSVTGNTIYF,TGCGCCAGCAGCCAAGATATATTAGGGAGTGTTACTGGAAACACCATATATTTT
TRBJ1-1,TRBD1,TRBV9,.,CASSPRTGVVNTEAFF,TGTGCCAGCAGCCCTCGGACAGGGGTGGTGAACACTGAAGCTTTCTTT
TRBJ2-5,TRBD1,TRBV5-1,once,CASNLGTGGRETQYF,TGCGCCAGCAACCTCGGGACAGGGGGCCGAGAGACCCAGTACTTC
TRBJ2-7,.,TRBV28,.,CASTLTVPSYEQYF,TGTGCCAGCACCTTGACAGTCCCCTCCTACGAGCAGTACTTC
TRBJ2-7,.,TRBV30,.,CAWSEPFLGGTSYEQYF,TGTGCCTGGAGTGAACCCTTCTTGGGGGGAACCTCCTACGAGCAGTACTTC
TRBJ1-1,.,TRBV5-6,.,CASSLPDRWNTEAFF,TGTGCCAGCAGCCTACCCGACAGGTGGAACACTGAAGCTTTCTTT
TRBJ2-2,.,TRBV7-2,few,CASTLRDSPNTGELFF,TGTGCCAGCACCCTCCGGGATAGTCCGAACACCGGGGAGCTGTTTTTT
TRBJ2-7,TRBD1,TRBV28,.,CASSSGQGRLEQYF,TGTGCCAGCTCTTCGGGACAGGGTCGGCTCGAGCAGTACTTC
TRBJ2-7,TRBD1,TRBV5-4,.,CASSVEGTGVSEQYF,TGTGCCAGCAGCGTTGAGGGGACAGGGGTTTCGGAGCAGTACTTC